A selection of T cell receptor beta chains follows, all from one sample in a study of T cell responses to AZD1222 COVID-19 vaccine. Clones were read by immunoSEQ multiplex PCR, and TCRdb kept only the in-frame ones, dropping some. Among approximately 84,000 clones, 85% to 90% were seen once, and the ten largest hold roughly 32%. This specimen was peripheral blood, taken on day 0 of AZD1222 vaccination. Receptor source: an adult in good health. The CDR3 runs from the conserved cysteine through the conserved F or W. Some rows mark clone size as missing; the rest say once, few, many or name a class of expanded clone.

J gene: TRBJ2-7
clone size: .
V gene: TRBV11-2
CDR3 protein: CASRIYYTSGSHYEQYF

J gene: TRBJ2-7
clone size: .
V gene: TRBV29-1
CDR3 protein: CSVDSDRTGSYEQYF

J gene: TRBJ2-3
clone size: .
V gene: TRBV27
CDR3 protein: CASSFAGGAHTDTQYF

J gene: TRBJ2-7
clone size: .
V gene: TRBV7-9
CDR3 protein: CASSQWGGDEQYF

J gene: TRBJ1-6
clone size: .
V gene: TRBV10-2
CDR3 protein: CASSPDRVNSPLHF

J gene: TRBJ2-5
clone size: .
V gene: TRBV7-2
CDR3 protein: CASSLAGLETQYF

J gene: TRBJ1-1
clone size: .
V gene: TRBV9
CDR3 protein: CASSGGQGIGSTEAFF

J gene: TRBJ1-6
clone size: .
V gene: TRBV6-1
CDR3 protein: CASSRTSYNSPLHF

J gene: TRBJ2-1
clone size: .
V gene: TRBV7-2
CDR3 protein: CASSLAGRRLAGDRAYNEQFF

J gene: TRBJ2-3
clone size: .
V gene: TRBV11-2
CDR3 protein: CASSLDRTSGSPFPQYF

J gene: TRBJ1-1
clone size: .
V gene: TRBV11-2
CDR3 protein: CASSRPGFEAFF

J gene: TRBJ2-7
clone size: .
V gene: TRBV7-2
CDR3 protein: CASSLLGGAPEPYEQYF

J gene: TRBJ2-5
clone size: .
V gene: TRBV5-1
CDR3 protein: CASSSKAVWETQYF

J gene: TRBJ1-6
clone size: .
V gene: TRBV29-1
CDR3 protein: CSVKPPNSPLHF

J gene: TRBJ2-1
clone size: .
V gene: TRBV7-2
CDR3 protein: CASSLFSGESYNEQFF

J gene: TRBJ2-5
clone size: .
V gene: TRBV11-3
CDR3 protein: CASSSDRQETQYF

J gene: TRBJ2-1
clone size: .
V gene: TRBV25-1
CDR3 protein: CASSSDRAYGDEQFF

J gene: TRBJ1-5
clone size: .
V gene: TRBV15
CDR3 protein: CATSRAQSYSNQPQHF

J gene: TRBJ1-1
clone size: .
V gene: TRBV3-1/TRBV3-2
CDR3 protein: CASSQEYRHMNTEAFF

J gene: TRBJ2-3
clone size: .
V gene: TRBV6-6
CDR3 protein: CASSPSDSARPHTDTQYF

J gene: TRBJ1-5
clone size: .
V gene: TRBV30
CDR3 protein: CAWSTAYNQPQHF

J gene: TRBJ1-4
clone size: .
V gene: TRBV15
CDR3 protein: CATSREAWAGDEKLFF

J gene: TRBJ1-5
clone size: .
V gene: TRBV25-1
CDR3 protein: CASSEYPLGDNQPQHF

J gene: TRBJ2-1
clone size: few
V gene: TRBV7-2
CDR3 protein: CASRLTSGLAGGLYNEQFF

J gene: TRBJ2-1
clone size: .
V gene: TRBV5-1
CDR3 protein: CASSSRDEYNEQFF

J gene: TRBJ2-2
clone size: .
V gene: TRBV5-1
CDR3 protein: CASSLERGANTGELFF

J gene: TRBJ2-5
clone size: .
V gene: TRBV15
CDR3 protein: CATSSEGQTQYF